The 9 T cell receptor beta chains below all came from one sample that was sequenced in a study of beta chain features in type 1 diabetes. Sequenced material consisted of expressed TCRB transcripts (all of the isolated RNA was reverse transcribed). TCRdb's table, derived via immunoSEQ multiplex PCR, lists solely in-frame clones and lacks some. The table includes roughly 140,000 clones, nearly 50% detected once. Sample: Tregs from blood. The receptors derive from a man younger than 35 in good health.

The chain is built from TRBV6-6 and TRBJ1-1, with TRBD1 as a possible D gene (5 bases). The CDR3 sequence is 14 residues long. The V gene's germline CDR1 is MNHNY and CDR2 SVGAGI (reference sequence). V lost 6 bases to trimming and J lost 4 bases, with 15 bases between them. The DNA of the CDR3 is TGTGCCAGCAGACGACCGACAGCAGGCACTGAAGCTTTCTTT. It yields the protein CASRRPTAGTEAFF.

This clone was seen just once. This rearrangement joins TRBV5-1 to TRBJ2-2; D gene ambiguous. Germline CDR1 is SGHRS and CDR2 is YFSETQ. The CDR3 length is 11 residues. The V end was cut by 4 bases, the J end by 5 bases, with 3 bases between. The chain's CDR3 is CASSQTGELFF. The DNA for the CDR3 is TGCGCCAGCAGCCAAACCGGGGAGCTGTTTTTT.

This rearrangement joins TRBV18 to TRBJ1-2, with 7 bases that match TRBD1. The germline CDR1 and CDR2 sequences are KGHSH and LQKENI. The V and J ends lost 4 bases and 6 bases, in that order; junction bases with no gene match: 5. The CDR3 is 13 amino acids. The CDR3 region is CASSRDREDGYTF. CDR3 DNA sequence: TGTGCCAGCTCACGAGACAGGGAGGATGGCTACACCTTC.

This chain uses TRBV18 with TRBJ2-1, with TRBD2 matching over 10 bases. CDR1 is KGHSH, CDR2 LQKENI, per germline. This CDR3 contains 20 residues. The ends lost 0 bases at V and 6 bases at J; junction bases unmatched: 17. The CDR3 DNA is TGTGCCAGCTCACCACCCTGGGCTAGCGGGAGCCGCCGGGCGGGCAATGAGCAGTTCTTC. This codes for CASSPPWASGSRRAGNEQFF. The whole variable domain, remainder taken from reference TRBV18 and TRBJ2-1, is NAGVMQNPRHLVRRRGQEARLRCSPMKGHSHVYWYRQLPEEGLKFMVYLQKENIIDESGMPKERFSAEFPKEGPSILRIQQVVRGDSAAYFCASSPPWASGSRRAGNEQFFGPGTRLTVL.

This clone appeared a few times. The V gene is TRBV7-2, the J gene TRBJ2-7; D uncertain. Trimming removed 2 bases at V and 2 bases at J, with 10 bases between. There are 14 residues in the CDR3. Germline V gene lookup returns CDR1 SGHTA and CDR2 FQGNSA. The CDR3 here is CASSLQARTYEQYF. CDR3 nucleotides: TGTGCCAGCAGCTTACAGGCCAGAACCTACGAGCAGTACTTC.

V and J are TRBV19 and TRBJ2-5; D gene ambiguous. The germline V and J ends were trimmed by 3 bases and 2 bases, with 10 bases remaining between them. The CDR3 length is 14 residues. Looked up from germline, CDR1 is LNHDA and CDR2 is SQIVND (reference sequence). The CDR3: CASSMTRLQETQYF. For the CDR3, the DNA is TGTGCCAGTAGTATGACGAGGCTTCAAGAGACCCAGTACTTC.

This clone was seen only a few times. The chain carries TRBV30 and TRBJ2-1, with 9 bases identical to TRBD2. The CDR3 is 15 amino acids. V shed 2 bases and J 7 bases; nucleotides not matched to a gene: 9. Germline V CDR1 and CDR2: GTSNPN, SVGIG (reference sequence). For the CDR3, the DNA is TGTGCCTGGAGTAGGGCGGGGGGGCCGATGAATGAGCAGTTCTTC. Protein sequence: CAWSRAGGPMNEQFF.

J is TRBJ2-1 and V is TRBV18; D is unclear. Germline values: CDR1 KGHSH, CDR2 LQKENI. This CDR3 has 15 residues. V was trimmed by 3 bases and J by 0 bases, leaving 9 bases between them. The chain's CDR3 is CASSPSPYSYNEQFF. As DNA, the CDR3 is TGTGCCAGCTCACCGTCCCCTTACTCCTACAATGAGCAGTTCTTC.

The genes are TRBV25-1 and TRBJ1-1; no firm D call. V gave up 3 bases and J gave up 6 bases, with 11 bases separating them. The germline gives CDR1 MGHDK, CDR2 SYGVNS. This CDR3 is built from 13 residues. CDR3 DNA sequence: TGTGCCAGCAGTGATCTGGCCCTCGCTGAAGCTTTCTTT. Translating it yields CASSDLALAEAFF. Based on the CDR3 plus reference TRBV25-1 and TRBJ1-1, the full variable domain is EADIYQTPRYLVIGTGKKITLECSQTMGHDKMYWYQQDPGMELHLIHYSYGVNSTEKGDLSSESTVSRIRTEHFPLTLESARPSHTSQYLCASSDLALAEAFFGQGTRLTVV.